This TCR beta chain was observed in a study of blood T cell repertoires in COVID-19. The overall study: The analysed material was cDNA or gDNA that came from T cells, B-cell-depleted T cells, or PBMCs.

Trimming left V 6 bases short and J 10 bases short, with 18 bases between. The V gene's germline CDR1 is MNHEY and CDR2 SVGAGI. The CDR3 is 13 residues long. Recruitment covered about two dozen US areas and drew participants whose ages spanned about 18 to 90 years. How the authors handled the data: Amplification with reference gene primers provided the estimates of nucleated cell counts. Data came from immunoSEQ multiplex PCR; TCRdb stores just in-frame clones and leaves some out. V and J calls plus clone size are reproduced from that table; the DNA served to infer D and trimming. The profile covers just over 300,000 clones, with approximately 83% appearing a single time and over 2% taken by the ten largest.

The chain uses TRBV6-5 and TRBJ2-5, with D unresolved. The sequence was obtained from a man in his thirties or forties who had recovered from COVID-19. The sequencing input was PBMCs or T cells enriched from blood (not recorded which). The CDR3 here is CASRPRDRVRQYF. Written as DNA, the CDR3 is TGTGCCAGCAGACCTCGAGACCGGGTCCGCCAGTACTTC.